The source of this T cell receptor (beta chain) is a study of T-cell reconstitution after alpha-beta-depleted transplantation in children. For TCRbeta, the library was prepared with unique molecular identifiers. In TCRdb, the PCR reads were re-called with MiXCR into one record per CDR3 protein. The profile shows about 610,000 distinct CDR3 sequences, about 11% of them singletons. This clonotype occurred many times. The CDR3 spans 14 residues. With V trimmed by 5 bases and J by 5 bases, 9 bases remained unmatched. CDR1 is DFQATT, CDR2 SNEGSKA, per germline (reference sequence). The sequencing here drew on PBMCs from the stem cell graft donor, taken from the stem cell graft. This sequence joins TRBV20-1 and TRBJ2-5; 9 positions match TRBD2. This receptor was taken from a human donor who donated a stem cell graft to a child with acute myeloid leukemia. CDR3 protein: CSALAGVGWETQYF. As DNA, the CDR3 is TGCAGTGCTTTAGCGGGAGTGGGCTGGGAGACCCAGTACTTC.